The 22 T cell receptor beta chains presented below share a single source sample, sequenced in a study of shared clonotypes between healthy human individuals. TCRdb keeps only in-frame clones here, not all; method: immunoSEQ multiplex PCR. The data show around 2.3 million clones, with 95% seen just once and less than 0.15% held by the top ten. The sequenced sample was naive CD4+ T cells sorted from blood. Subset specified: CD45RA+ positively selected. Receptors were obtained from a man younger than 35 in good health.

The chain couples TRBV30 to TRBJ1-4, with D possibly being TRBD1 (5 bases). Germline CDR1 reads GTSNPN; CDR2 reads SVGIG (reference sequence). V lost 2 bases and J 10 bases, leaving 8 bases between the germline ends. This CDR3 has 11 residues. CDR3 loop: CAWSKTGKLFF. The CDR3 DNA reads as TGTGCCTGGAGTAAAACAGGAAAACTGTTTTTT. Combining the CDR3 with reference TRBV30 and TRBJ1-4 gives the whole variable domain SQTIHQWPATLVQPVGSPLSLECTVEGTSNPNLYWYRQAAGRGLQLLFYSVGIGQISSEVPQNLSASRPQDRQFILSSKKLLLSDSGFYLCAWSKTGKLFFGSGTQLSVL.

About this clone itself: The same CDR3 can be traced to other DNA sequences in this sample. The CDR3, as DNA: TGTGCCTGGAGTGTTTCCCACGAGCAGTACTTC. Its protein is CAWSVSHEQYF. The chain links TRBV30 to TRBJ2-7; D is unresolved. V gave up 0 bases and J gave up 5 bases, with 5 bases separating them. CDR1 GTSNPN and CDR2 SVGIG come from the germline V gene (reference sequence). The CDR3 has 11 amino acids. Full variable domain (remainder filled in from reference TRBV30 and TRBJ2-7): SQTIHQWPATLVQPVGSPLSLECTVEGTSNPNLYWYRQAAGRGLQLLFYSVGIGQISSEVPQNLSASRPQDRQFILSSKKLLLSDSGFYLCAWSVSHEQYFGPGTRLTVT.

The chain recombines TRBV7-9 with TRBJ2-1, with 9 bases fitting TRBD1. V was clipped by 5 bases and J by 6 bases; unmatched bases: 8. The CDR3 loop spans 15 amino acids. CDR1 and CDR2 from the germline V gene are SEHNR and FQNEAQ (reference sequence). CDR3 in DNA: TGTGCCAGCAGCCATACGGGACAGGGAGGCAATGAGCAGTTCTTC. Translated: CASSHTGQGGNEQFF. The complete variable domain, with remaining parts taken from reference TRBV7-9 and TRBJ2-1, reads DTGVSQNPRHKITKRGQNVTFRCDPISEHNRLYWYRQTLGQGPEFLTYFQNEAQLEKSRLLSDRFSAERPKGSFSTLEIQRTEQGDSAMYLCASSHTGQGGNEQFFGPGTRLTVL.

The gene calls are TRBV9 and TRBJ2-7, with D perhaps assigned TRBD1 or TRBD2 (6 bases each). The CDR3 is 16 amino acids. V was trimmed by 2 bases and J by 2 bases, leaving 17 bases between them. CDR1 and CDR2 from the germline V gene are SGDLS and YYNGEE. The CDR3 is CASSVTGAGPPYEQYF. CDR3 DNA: TGTGCCAGCAGCGTTACGGGGGCTGGGCCCCCCTACGAGCAGTACTTC.

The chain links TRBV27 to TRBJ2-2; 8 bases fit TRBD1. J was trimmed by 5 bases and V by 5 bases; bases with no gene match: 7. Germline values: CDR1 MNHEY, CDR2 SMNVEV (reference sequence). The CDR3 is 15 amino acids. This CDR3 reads CASSPDRVATGELFF. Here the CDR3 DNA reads TGTGCCAGCAGTCCGGACAGGGTGGCAACCGGGGAGCTGTTTTTT.

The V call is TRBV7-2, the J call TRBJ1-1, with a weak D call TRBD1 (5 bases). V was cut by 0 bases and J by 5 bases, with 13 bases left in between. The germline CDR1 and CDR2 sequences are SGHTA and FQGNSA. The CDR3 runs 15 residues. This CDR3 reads CASSLAQTALTEAFF. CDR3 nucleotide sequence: TGTGCCAGCAGCTTAGCGCAGACAGCCCTAACTGAAGCTTTCTTT. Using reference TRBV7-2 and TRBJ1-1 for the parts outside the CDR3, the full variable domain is GAGVSQSPSNKVTEKGKDVELRCDPISGHTALYWYRQSLGQGLEFLIYFQGNSAPDKSGLPSDRFSAERTGGSVSTLTIQRTQQEDSAVYLCASSLAQTALTEAFFGQGTRLTVV.

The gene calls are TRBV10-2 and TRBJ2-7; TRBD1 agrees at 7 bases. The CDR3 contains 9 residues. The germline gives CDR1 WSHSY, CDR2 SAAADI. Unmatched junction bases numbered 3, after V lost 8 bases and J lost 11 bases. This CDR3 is CASPTGKYF. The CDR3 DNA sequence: TGCGCCAGCCCGACAGGGAAGTACTTC.

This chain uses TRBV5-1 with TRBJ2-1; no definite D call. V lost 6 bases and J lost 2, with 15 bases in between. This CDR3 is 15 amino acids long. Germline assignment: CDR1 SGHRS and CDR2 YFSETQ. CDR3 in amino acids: CASTKTPGPYNEQFF. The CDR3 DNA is TGCGCCAGCACCAAAACACCGGGCCCCTACAATGAGCAGTTCTTC.

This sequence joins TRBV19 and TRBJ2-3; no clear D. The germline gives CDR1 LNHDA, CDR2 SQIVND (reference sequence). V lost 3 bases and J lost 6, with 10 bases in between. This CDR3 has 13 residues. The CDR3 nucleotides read TGTGCCAGTAGTATTCGAGGATCCGATACGCAGTATTTT. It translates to CASSIRGSDTQYF.

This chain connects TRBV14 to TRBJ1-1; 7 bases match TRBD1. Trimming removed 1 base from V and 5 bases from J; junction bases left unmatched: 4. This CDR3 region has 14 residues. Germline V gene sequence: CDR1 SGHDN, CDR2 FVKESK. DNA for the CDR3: TGTGCCAGCAGCCAAGGACCAGGGGGGACTGAAGCTTTCTTT. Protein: CASSQGPGGTEAFF.

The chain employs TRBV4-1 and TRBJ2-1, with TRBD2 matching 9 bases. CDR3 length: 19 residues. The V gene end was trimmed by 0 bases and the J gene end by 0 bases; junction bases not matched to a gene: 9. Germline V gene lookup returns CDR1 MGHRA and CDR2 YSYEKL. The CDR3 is CASSQEGASGDSSYNEQFF. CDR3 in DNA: TGCGCCAGCAGCCAAGAGGGGGCTAGCGGGGATAGCTCCTACAATGAGCAGTTCTTC.

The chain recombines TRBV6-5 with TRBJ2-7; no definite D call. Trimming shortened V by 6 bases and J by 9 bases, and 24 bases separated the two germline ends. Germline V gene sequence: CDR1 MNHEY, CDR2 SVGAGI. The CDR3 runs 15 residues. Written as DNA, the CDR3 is TGTGCCAGCAGGGACCTTACGACGCACGAAAACCCGCAGTACTTC. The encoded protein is CASRDLTTHENPQYF.

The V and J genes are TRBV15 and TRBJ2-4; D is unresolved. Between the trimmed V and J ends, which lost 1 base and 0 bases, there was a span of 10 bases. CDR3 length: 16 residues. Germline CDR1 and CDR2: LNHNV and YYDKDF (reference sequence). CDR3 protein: CATSRAGQLAKNIQYF. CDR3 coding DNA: TGTGCCACCAGCAGAGCTGGCCAACTAGCCAAAAACATTCAGTACTTC. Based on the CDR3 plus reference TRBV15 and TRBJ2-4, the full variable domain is DAMVIQNPRYQVTQFGKPVTLSCSQTLNHNVMYWYQQKSSQAPKLLFHYYDKDFNNEADTPDNFQSRRPNTSFCFLDIRSPGLGDTAMYLCATSRAGQLAKNIQYFGAGTRLSVL.

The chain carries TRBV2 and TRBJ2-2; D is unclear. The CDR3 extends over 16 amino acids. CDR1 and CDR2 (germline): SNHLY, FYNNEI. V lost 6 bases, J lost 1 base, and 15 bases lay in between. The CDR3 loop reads CASRSLGSLNTGELFF. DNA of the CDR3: TGTGCCAGCAGGTCCTTGGGGTCACTGAACACCGGGGAGCTGTTTTTT.

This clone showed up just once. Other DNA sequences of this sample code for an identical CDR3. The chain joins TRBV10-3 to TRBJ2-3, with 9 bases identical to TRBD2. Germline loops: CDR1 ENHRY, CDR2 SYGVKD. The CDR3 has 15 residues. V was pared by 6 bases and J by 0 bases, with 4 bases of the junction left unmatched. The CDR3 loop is CAISERGASTDTQYF. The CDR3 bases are TGTGCCATCAGCGAGCGGGGGGCTAGCACAGATACGCAGTATTTT.

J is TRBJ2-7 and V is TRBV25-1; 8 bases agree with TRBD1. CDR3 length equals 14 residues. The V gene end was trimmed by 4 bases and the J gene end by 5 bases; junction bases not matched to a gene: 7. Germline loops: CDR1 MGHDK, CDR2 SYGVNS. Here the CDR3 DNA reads TGTGCCAGCAGTGGGGCAGGGGGCAGGGACGAGCAGTACTTC. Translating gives CASSGAGGRDEQYF.

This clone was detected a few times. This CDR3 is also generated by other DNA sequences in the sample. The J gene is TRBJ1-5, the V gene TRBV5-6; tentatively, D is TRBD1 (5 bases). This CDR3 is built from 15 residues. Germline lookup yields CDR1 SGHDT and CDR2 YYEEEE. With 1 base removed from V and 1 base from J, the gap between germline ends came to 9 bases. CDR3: CASSLLAGSNQPQHF. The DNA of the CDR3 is TGTGCCAGCAGCTTGCTAGCAGGGAGCAATCAGCCCCAGCATTTT. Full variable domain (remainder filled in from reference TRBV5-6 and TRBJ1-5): DAGVTQSPTHLIKTRGQQVTLRCSPKSGHDTVSWYQQALGQGPQFIFQYYEEEERQRGNFPDRFSGHQFPNYSSELNVNALLLGDSALYLCASSLLAGSNQPQHFGDGTRLSIL.

This CDR3 reads CASSLADRENSPLHF. Written as DNA, the CDR3 is TGTGCCAGCAGCTTGGCGGACAGGGAGAATTCACCCCTCCACTTT. The chain is built from TRBV5-6 and TRBJ1-6, with 8 bases fitting TRBD1. The germline CDR1 and CDR2 sequences are SGHDT and YYEEEE. This CDR3 has 15 residues. The V gene end was trimmed by 0 bases and the J gene end by 7 bases; junction bases not matched to a gene: 3.

The CDR3 coding sequence is TGTGCCAGCGGACGACAGTACTACGAGCAGTACTTC. It specifies CASGRQYYEQYF. The chain has TRBV6-1 and TRBJ2-7; a possible D gene is TRBD1 (5 bases). The length of the CDR3 is 12 residues. CDR1 and CDR2 (germline): MNHNS, SASEGT. V lost 8 bases to trimming and J lost 3 bases, with 11 bases between them.

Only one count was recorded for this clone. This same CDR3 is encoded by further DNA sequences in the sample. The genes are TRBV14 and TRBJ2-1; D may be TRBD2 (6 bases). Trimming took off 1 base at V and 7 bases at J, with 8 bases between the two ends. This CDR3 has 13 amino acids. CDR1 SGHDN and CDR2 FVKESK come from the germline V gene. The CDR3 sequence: CASSQAGGNEQFF. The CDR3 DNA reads TGTGCCAGCAGCCAAGCCGGGGGAAATGAGCAGTTCTTC.

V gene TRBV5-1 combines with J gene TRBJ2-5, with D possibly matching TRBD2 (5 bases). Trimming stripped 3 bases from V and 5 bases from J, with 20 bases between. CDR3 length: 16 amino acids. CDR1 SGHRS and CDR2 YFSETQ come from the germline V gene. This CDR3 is CASSWTPTRSGETQYF. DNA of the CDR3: TGCGCCAGCAGCTGGACCCCCACTAGGTCCGGTGAGACCCAGTACTTC.

CDR3 region: CASSSEGTTVTPLHF. The CDR3 nucleotides are TGCGCCAGCAGCTCGGAGGGGACAACGGTTACACCCCTCCACTTT. The chain recombines TRBV5-1 with TRBJ1-6, with a possible D match to TRBD1 (6 bases). The CDR3 covers 15 residues. The germline V gene has CDR1 SGHRS and CDR2 YFSETQ. V lost 3 bases to trimming and J lost 11 bases, with 18 bases between them. Together with reference TRBV5-1 and TRBJ1-6, the CDR3 gives the full variable domain: KAGVTQTPRYLIKTRGQQVTLSCSPISGHRSVSWYQQTPGQGLQFLFEYFSETQRNKGNFPGRFSGRQFSNSRSEMNVSTLELGDSALYLCASSSEGTTVTPLHFGNGTRLTVT.